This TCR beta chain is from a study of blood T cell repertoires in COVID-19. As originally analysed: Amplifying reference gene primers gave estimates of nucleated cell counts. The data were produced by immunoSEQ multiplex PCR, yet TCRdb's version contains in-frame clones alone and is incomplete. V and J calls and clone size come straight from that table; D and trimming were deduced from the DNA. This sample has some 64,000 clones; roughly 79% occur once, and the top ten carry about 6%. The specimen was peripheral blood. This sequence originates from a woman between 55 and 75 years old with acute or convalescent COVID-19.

In nucleotides, the CDR3 is TGTGCCAGCAGAGAGACAGGGATCAACACTGAAGCTTTCTTT. Protein: CASRETGINTEAFF. V gene TRBV3-1 (or the pseudogene TRBV3-2) combines with J gene TRBJ1-1, with 7 bases aligning to TRBD1. Trimming removed 6 bases from V and 2 bases from J; junction bases left unmatched: 6. Germline CDR1 and CDR2: LGHDT and YNNKEL (reference sequence). This CDR3 has 14 residues.